This TCR beta chain was documented in a study of CD8 T cells in Susac syndrome. Comments on this clonotype: The antigen is not known. The junction does not match germline at one end; this may be a read error.

Study conclusions and caveats: The relatively small number of individuals in the TCR sequencing and HLA analysis was acknowledged by the study.

RNA was extracted with the RNeasy kit, and a quantity of 0.5 to 1 ug was reverse transcribed using random hexamers. Multiplex immunoSEQ PCR targeted 54 Vbeta and 13 Jbeta TCR beta segments. Using its own MiXCR run on the immunoSEQ multiplex PCR reads, TCRdb lists one record per CDR3 protein. This sample carries tens of thousands of distinct CDR3 sequences, 80% to 95% of them seen once, and the ten largest clones take more than 0.45%. Germline V gene data show CDR1 as MNHEY and CDR2 as SMNVEV (reference sequence). This CDR3 has 13 residues. Negative isolation yielded CD8+ and CD4+ T cells; FACS enriched TEMRA cells.

The genes are TRBV27 and TRBJ1-1; no clear D gene. Sequenced material: CD8+ T cells from PBMCs. This TCR was sampled from a human donor in good health. CDR3 in amino acids: CASSLSVNPEAFF. The CDR3 DNA follows: TGTGCCAGCAGTTTATCAGTGAACCCTGAAGCTTTCTTT.